The TCR beta chain under discussion was sequenced for a study of CD8+ T cells in alopecia areata. Study as a whole: Tofacitinib ran 6 to 18 months, followed by 6 months off drug. Study results and limitations: Any link of baseline CD8+ expansion to response, resting on one nonresponder, remains uncertain. Under tofacitinib, fewer expanded CD8+ clones appeared among the top 100 scalp clones. Scalp samples also contribute reads from the resident alphabeta T cells found in normal skin.

The CDR3 length is 15 residues. V dropped 3 bases and J dropped 4 bases, with 12 bases sitting between them. The germline V gene has CDR1 LNHDA and CDR2 SQIVND (reference sequence). The sequencing template was cDNA reverse transcribed from extracted RNA. Profiled with immunoSEQ multiplex PCR; TCRdb holds only in-frame clones, not every one. The table shows 4,000 to 4,500 clones, with more than 55% occurring only once. Details on this clone: The antigen is unknown.

Treatment denoted: oral pan-JAK inhibitor, 5-10 mg twice daily. Researchers took lesional scalp punch biopsies and peripheral blood from people who were alopecia areata patients. The V and J genes are TRBV19 and TRBJ1-4, with D maybe TRBD1 (5 bases). This TCR was sampled from a human donor with alopecia areata. The input for sequencing was skin, taken at week 24, from a patient treated with tofacitinib. CDR3: CASSITVGDNEKLFF. The CDR3 DNA sequence: TGTGCCAGTAGTATCACAGTGGGGGATAATGAAAAACTGTTTTTT. The full variable domain, its missing parts supplied by reference TRBV19 and TRBJ1-4, is DGGITQSPKYLFRKEGQNVTLSCEQNLNHDAMYWYRQDPGQGLRLIYYSQIVNDFQKGDIAEGYSVSREKKESFPLTVTSAQKNPTAFYLCASSITVGDNEKLFFGSGTQLSVL.